The 2 T cell receptor beta chains presented below share a single source sample, sequenced in a study of shared clonotypes between healthy human individuals. Profiling relied on immunoSEQ multiplex PCR, and the TCRdb table lists in-frame clones only, not all of them. This table has about 1 million clones, approximately 72% appearing once. Input material: memory CD4+ T cells sorted from blood. Stated subset: CD45RA-negative fraction. The source of these receptors is a man younger than 30 in good health.

The chain has TRBV28 and TRBJ2-5; 7 bases are a match to TRBD1. From germline, CDR1 is MDHEN and CDR2 SYDVKM. J lost 4 bases, V lost 4 bases, and 9 bases had no gene match. This CDR3 spans 15 amino acids. In DNA, the CDR3 is TGTGCCAGCAGTTCCCCACAGAACAGGGGAGAGACCCAGTACTTC. It yields the protein CASSSPQNRGETQYF.

The chain employs TRBV2 and TRBJ1-1, with D unclear. This CDR3 region has 15 residues. Trimming took 1 base from V and 0 from J, leaving 9 bases between them. Germline assignment: CDR1 SNHLY and CDR2 FYNNEI. The CDR3 DNA reads as TGTGCCAGCAGTGAAGACAGAGTTTTGAACACTGAAGCTTTCTTT. Amino acid sequence: CASSEDRVLNTEAFF.